What follows is one TCR beta chain and its context. Methods used by the authors: Using reference gene primer amplification, nucleated cell counts were estimated. Produced via immunoSEQ multiplex PCR; TCRdb's table is partial and in-frame only. The DNA gave D and trimming, while V, J and clone size come from that table. Of approximately 21,000 clones in the sample, around 90% were seen once. The sample belongs to a study of blood T cell repertoires in COVID-19. Whole-study context: Nucleic acid was either cDNA or gDNA, and it came from T cells, B-cell-depleted T cells, or PBMCs.

Germline loops: CDR1 MDHEN, CDR2 SYDVKM. V shed 6 bases and J 4 bases; nucleotides not matched to a gene: 13. The CDR3 sequence is 17 residues long. This clonotype originated in a human donor with active COVID-19. The donor label of this sample is uncertain. The source material was peripheral blood. The rearrangement joins TRBV28 to TRBJ2-7; 12 bases are shared with TRBD2. The CDR3 DNA reads TGTGCCAGCAGCCCATCATCGACTAGCGGGAGTTGGTACGAGCAGTACTTC. This codes for CASSPSSTSGSWYEQYF. The full variable domain, in which reference TRBV28 and TRBJ2-7 provide the parts outside the CDR3, is DVKVTQSSRYLVKRTGEKVFLECVQDMDHENMFWYRQDPGLGLRLIYFSYDVKMKEKGDIPEGYSVSREKKERFSLILESASTNQTSMYLCASSPSSTSGSWYEQYFGPGTRLTVT.